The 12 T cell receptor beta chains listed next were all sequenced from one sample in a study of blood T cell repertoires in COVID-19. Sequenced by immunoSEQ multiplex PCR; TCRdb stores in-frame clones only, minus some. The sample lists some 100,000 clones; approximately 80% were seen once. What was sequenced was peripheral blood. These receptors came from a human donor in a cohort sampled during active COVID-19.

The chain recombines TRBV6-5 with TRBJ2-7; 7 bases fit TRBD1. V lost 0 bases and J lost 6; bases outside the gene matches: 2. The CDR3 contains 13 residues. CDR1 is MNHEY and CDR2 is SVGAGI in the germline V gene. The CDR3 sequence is CASSYSNRGEQYF. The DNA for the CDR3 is TGTGCCAGCAGTTACTCGAACAGGGGCGAGCAGTACTTC.

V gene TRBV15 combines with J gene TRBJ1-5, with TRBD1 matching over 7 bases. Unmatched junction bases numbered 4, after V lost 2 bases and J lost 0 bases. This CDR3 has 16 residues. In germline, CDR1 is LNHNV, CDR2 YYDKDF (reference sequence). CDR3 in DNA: TGTGCCACCAGCAGACAGGGGGTACTTAGCAATCAGCCCCAGCATTTT. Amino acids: CATSRQGVLSNQPQHF.

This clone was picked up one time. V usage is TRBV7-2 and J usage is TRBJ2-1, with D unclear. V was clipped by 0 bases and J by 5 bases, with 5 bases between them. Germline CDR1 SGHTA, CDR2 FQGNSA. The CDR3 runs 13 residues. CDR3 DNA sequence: TGTGCCAGCAGCTTAGCGGGCGACAATGAGCAGTTCTTC. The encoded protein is CASSLAGDNEQFF.

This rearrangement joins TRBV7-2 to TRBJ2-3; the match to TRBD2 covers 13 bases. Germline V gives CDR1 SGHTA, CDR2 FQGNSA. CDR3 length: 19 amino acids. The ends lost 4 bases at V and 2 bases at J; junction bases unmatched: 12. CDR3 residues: CASSYQPPGLAGNTDTQYF. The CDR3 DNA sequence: TGTGCCAGCAGCTACCAACCCCCGGGACTAGCGGGGAACACAGATACGCAGTATTTT. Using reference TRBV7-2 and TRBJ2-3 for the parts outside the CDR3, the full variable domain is GAGVSQSPSNKVTEKGKDVELRCDPISGHTALYWYRQSLGQGLEFLIYFQGNSAPDKSGLPSDRFSAERTGGSVSTLTIQRTQQEDSAVYLCASSYQPPGLAGNTDTQYFGPGTRLTVL.

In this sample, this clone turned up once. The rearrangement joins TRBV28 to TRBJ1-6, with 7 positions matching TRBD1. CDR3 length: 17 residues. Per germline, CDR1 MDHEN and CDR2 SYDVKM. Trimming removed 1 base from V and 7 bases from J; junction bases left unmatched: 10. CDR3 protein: CASSLYIKTGYNSPLHF. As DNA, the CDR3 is TGTGCCAGCAGTTTATACATTAAGACAGGGTACAATTCACCCCTCCACTTT. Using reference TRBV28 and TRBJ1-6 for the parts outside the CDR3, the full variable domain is DVKVTQSSRYLVKRTGEKVFLECVQDMDHENMFWYRQDPGLGLRLIYFSYDVKMKEKGDIPEGYSVSREKKERFSLILESASTNQTSMYLCASSLYIKTGYNSPLHFGNGTRLTVT.

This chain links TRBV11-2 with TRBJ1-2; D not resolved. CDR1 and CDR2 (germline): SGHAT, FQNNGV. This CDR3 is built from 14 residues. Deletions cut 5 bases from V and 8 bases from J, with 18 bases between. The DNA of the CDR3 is TGTGCCAGCAGCGATGTCCTCCGGGGTCGCGGCTACACCTTC. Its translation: CASSDVLRGRGYTF.

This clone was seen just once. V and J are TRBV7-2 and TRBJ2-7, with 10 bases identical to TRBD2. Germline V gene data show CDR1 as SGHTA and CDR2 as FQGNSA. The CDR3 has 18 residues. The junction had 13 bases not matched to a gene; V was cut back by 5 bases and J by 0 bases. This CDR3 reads CASSRQRILAGPSYEQYF. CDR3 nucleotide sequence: TGTGCCAGCAGCCGCCAACGAATACTAGCGGGACCCTCCTACGAGCAGTACTTC.

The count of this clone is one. In DNA, the CDR3 is TGTGCCAGCAGTTCATCATCTAGTGAGGGGGCAGATACGCAGTATTTT. Translation: CASSSSSSEGADTQYF. The J gene is TRBJ2-3, the V gene TRBV28, with a tentative D call TRBD1 (6 bases). V lost 4 bases and J lost 4, with 18 bases in between. The V gene's germline CDR1 is MDHEN and CDR2 SYDVKM. The CDR3 extends over 16 amino acids.

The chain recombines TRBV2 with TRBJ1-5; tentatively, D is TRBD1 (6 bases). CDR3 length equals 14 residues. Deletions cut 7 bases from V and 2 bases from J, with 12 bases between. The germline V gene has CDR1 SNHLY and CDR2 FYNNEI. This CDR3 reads CASTPTGRNQPQHF. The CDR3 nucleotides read TGTGCCAGCACCCCGACAGGCCGCAATCAGCCCCAGCATTTT. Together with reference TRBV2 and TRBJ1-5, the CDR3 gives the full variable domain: EPEVTQTPSHQVTQMGQEVILRCVPISNHLYFYWYRQILGQKVEFLVSFYNNEISEKSEIFDDQFSVERPDGSNFTLKIRSTKLEDSAMYFCASTPTGRNQPQHFGDGTRLSIL.

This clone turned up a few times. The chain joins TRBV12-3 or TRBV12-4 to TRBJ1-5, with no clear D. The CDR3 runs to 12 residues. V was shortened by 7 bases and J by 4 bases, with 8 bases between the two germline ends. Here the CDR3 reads CASNLGNQPQHF. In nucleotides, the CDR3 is TGTGCCAGCAACCTAGGAAATCAGCCCCAGCATTTT.

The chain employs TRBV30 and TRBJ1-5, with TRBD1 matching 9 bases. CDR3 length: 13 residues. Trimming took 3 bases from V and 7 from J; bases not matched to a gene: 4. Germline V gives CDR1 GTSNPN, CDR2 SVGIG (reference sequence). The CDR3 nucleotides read TGTGCCTGGAGCGGACAGGGGAACCAGCCCCAGCATTTT. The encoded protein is CAWSGQGNQPQHF.

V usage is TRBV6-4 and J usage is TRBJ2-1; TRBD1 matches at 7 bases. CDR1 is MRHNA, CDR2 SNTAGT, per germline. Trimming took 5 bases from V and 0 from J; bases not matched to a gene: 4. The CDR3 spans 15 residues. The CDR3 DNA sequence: TGTGCCAGCAGTAGACAGGGCAACTCCTACAATGAGCAGTTCTTC. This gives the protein CASSRQGNSYNEQFF.